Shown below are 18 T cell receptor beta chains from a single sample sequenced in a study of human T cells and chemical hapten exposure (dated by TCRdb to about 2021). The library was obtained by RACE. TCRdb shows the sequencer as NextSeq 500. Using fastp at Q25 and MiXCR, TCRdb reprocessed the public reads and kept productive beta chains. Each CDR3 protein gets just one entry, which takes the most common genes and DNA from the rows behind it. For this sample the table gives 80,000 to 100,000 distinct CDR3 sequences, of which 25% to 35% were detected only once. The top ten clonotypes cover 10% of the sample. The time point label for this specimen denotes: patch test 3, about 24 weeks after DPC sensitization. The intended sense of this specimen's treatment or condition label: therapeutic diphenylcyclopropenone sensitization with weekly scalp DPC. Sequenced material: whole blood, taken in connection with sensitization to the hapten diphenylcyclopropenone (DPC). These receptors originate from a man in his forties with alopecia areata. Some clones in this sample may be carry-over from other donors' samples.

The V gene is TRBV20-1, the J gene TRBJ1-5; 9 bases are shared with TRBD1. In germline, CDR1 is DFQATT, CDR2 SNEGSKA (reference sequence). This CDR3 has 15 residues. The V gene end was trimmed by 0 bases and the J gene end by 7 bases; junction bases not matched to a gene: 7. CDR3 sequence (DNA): TGCAGTGCTAGAGATCACAGGGGGCGGGGGCAGCCCCAGCATTTT. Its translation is CSARDHRGRGQPQHF.

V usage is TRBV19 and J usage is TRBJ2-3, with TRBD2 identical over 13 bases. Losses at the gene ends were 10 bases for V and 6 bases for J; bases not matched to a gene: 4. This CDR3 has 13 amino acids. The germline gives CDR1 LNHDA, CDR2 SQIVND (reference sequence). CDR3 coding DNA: TGTGCCACCGGACTAGCGGGGGTGGATACGCAGTATTTT. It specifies CATGLAGVDTQYF.

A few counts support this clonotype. DNA for the CDR3: TGTGCCAGCAGTCCTGGACAGGTACAAGGCTACACCTTC. This translates into CASSPGQVQGYTF. This rearrangement joins TRBV6-6 to TRBJ1-2, with 7 nucleotides matching TRBD1. From germline, CDR1 is MNHNY and CDR2 SVGAGI (reference sequence). V gave up 5 bases and J gave up 8 bases; unmatched junction bases: 8. This CDR3 is built from 13 residues.

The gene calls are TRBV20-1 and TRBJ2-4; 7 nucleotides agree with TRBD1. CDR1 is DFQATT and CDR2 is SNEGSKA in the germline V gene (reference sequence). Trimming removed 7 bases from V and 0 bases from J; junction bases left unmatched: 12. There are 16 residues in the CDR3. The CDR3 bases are TGCAGTGTCAAAGGGGGCAGGGGAATAGCCAAAAACATTCAGTACTTC. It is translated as CSVKGGRGIAKNIQYF.

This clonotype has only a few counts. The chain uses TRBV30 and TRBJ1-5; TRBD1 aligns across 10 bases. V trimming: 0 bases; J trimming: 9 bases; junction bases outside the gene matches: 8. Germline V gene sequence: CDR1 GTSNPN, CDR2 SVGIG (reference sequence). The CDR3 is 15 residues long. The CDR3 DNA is TGTGCCTGGAGTGTACTTGGGACAGGGGTAAGGCCCCAGCATTTT. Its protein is CAWSVLGTGVRPQHF.

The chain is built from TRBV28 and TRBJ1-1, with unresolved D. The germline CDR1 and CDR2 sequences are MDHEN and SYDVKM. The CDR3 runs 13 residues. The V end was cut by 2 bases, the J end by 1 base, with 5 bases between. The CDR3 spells CASSLGWNTEAFF. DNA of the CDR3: TGTGCCAGCAGTTTAGGCTGGAACACTGAAGCTTTCTTT.

The CDR3 sequence: CSAPREGRSYNEQFF. The CDR3 region has the DNA TGCAGTGCTCCGCGGGAGGGCCGGTCCTACAATGAGCAGTTCTTC. The chain carries TRBV20-1 and TRBJ2-1, with 9 positions matching TRBD2. The J segment lost 1 base and the V segment lost 5 bases, leaving 6 bases of the junction unmatched. The germline V gene has CDR1 DFQATT and CDR2 SNEGSKA (reference sequence). The CDR3 loop spans 15 amino acids.

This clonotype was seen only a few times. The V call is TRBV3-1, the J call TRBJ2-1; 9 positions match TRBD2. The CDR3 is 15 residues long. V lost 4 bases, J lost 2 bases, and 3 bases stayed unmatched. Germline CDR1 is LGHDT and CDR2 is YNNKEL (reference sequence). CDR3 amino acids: CASSPSGTAYNEQFF. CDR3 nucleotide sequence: TGTGCCAGCAGCCCTAGCGGGACAGCCTACAATGAGCAGTTCTTC.

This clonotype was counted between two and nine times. CDR3 in amino acids: CSVVTGGGGAQYF. The DNA for the CDR3 is TGCAGCGTTGTGACAGGGGGCGGTGGGGCCCAGTACTTC. This chain joins TRBV29-1 and TRBJ2-5, with 10 bases identical to TRBD1. CDR1 and CDR2 (germline): SQVTM, ANQGSEA. The CDR3 length is 13 residues. V trimming: 4 bases; J trimming: 9 bases; junction bases outside the gene matches: 8.

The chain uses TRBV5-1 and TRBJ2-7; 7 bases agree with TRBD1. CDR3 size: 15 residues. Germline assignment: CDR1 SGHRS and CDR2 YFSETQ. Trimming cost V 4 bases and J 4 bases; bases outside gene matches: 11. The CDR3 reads CASSRNTGARYEQYF. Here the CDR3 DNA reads TGCGCCAGCAGCCGGAACACAGGGGCGCGATACGAGCAGTACTTC.

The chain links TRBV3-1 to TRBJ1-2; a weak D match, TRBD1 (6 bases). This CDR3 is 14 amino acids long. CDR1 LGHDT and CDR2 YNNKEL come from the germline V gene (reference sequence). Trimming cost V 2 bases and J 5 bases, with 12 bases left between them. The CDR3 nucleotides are TGTGCCAGCAGCCAATTCGGGACACCGTATGGCTACACCTTC. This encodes CASSQFGTPYGYTF.

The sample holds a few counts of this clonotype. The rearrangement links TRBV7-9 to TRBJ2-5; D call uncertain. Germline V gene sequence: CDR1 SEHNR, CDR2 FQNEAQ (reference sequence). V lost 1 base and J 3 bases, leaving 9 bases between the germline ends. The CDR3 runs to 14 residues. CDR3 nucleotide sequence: TGTGCCAGCAGCTTAGGGGCACCGGAAGAGACCCAGTACTTC. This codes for CASSLGAPEETQYF.

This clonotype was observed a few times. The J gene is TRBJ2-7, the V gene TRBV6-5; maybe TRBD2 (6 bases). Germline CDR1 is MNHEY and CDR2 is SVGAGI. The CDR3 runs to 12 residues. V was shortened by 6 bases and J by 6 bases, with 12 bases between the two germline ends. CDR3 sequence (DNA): TGTGCCAGCAGGGGCGGGGCCTTCGAGCAGTACTTC. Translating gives CASRGGAFEQYF.

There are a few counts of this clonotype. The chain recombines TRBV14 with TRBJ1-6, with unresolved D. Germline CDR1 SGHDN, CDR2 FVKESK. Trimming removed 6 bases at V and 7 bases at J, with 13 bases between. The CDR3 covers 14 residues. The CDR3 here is CASRSEIPNSPLHF. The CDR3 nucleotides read TGTGCCAGCAGATCTGAGATTCCCAATTCACCCCTCCACTTT.

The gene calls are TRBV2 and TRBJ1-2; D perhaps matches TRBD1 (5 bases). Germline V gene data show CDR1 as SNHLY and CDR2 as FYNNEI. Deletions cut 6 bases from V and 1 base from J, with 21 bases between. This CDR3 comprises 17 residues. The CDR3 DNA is TGTGCCAGCAGGAGGGAGGGGATAACCCGAATTAACTATGGCTACACCTTC. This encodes CASRREGITRINYGYTF.

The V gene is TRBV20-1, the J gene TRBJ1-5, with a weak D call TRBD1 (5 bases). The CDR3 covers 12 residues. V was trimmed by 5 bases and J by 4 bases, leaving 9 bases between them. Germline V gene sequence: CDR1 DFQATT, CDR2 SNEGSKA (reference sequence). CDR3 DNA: TGCAGTGCTCCCCGGGGGAATCAGCCCCAGCATTTT. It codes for CSAPRGNQPQHF.

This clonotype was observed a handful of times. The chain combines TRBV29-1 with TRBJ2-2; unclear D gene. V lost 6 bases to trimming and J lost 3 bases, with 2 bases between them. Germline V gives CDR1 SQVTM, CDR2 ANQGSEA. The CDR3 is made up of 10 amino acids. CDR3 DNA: TGCAGCGTCCACACCGGGGAGCTGTTTTTT. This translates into CSVHTGELFF.

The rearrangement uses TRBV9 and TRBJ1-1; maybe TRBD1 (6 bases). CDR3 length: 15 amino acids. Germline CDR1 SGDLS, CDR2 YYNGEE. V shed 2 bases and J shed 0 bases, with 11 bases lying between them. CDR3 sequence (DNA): TGTGCCAGCAGCGTGTCTGGGACAATGAACACTGAAGCTTTCTTT. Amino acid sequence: CASSVSGTMNTEAFF.